This is a list of T cell receptor beta chains from one sample in a study of EBV T-cell therapy then PD-1 blockade in nasopharyngeal carcinoma. No antigens are known for them. Produced via immunoSEQ multiplex PCR; TCRdb's table is partial and in-frame only. This table has about 23,000 clones, 75% to 90% appearing once. Sequenced here: CD8+ T cells from blood, sampled at day 61 from a patient whose treatment included autologous EBV-specific T cells and nivolumab. The receptors here all came from a man between 35 and 55 years old with nasopharyngeal carcinoma. Both conserved end residues are trimmed from each CDR3.

cdr3_aa,j_call,v_call
ASSAGSVYEQY,TRBJ2-7,TRBV27
ASSQPPRGRNTEAF,TRBJ1-1,TRBV4-2
SVVTGGANYGYT,TRBJ1-2,TRBV29-1
ASSDGGGDTDTQY,TRBJ2-3,TRBV6-4
ASSQEQGSGANVLT,TRBJ2-6,TRBV4-1
ATSDLRLAGVEQF,TRBJ2-1,TRBV24-1
AWSVAVNEKLF,TRBJ1-4,TRBV30
SARLESSYNEQF,TRBJ2-1,TRBV29-1
ASSQDRGGADTQY,TRBJ2-3,TRBV4-3
ASSFSGTGDNEQF,TRBJ2-1,TRBV7-6
ASSVTPGATNYGYT,TRBJ1-2,TRBV9
ASSQLGQGYSNQPQH,TRBJ1-5,TRBV23-1
ATSVKVKADTQY,TRBJ2-3,TRBV24-1
ATSDGTDSSYEQY,TRBJ2-7,TRBV24-1
ASSQDVHSNQPQH,TRBJ1-5,TRBV4-2
ASSRTDTDTQY,TRBJ2-3,TRBV6-2/TRBV6-3
ASSQERGGQETQY,TRBJ2-5,TRBV4-2
ASSVSPQRRQGANEQF,TRBJ2-1,TRBV9
ASRPSGGAYEQY,TRBJ2-7,TRBV7-9
ASSQDIGESSYEQY,TRBJ2-7,TRBV4-3
ASSQGFGRQPQH,TRBJ1-5,TRBV2
ASSTEAFSLYYGYT,TRBJ1-2,TRBV19
ASSHSGGGAWEQF,TRBJ2-1,TRBV6-5
ASSFTGGHYEQY,TRBJ2-7,TRBV5-4
ASSVGGDEQY,TRBJ2-7,TRBV9
ASSPRGGTEAF,TRBJ1-1,TRBV5-5
ASGRDRDYTGELF,TRBJ2-2,TRBV6-2/TRBV6-3
ASSVGIGPYEQY,TRBJ2-7,TRBV9
ASSFRLAENEQF,TRBJ2-1,TRBV5-6
ASSDRFTDTQY,TRBJ2-3,TRBV27
ASSLSQYNEQF,TRBJ2-1,TRBV11-3
ASTSIGARGETQY,TRBJ2-5,TRBV7-2
ASRAGPVDTEAF,TRBJ1-1,TRBV7-9
ASSAGGHTDTQY,TRBJ2-3,TRBV6-2/TRBV6-3